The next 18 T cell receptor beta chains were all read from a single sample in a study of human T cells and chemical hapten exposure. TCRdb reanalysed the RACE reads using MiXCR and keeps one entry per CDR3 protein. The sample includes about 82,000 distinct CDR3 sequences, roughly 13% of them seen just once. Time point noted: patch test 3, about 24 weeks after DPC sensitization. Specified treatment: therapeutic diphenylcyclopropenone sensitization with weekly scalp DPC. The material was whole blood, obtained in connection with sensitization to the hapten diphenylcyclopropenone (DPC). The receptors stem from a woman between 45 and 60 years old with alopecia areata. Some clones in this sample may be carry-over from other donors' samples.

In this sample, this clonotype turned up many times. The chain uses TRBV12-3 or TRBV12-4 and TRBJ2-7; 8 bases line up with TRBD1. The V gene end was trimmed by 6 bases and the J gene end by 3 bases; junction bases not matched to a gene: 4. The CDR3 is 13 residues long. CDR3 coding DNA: TGTGCCAGCAGGGCGACAGGGGACTACGAGCAGTACTTC. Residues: CASRATGDYEQYF.

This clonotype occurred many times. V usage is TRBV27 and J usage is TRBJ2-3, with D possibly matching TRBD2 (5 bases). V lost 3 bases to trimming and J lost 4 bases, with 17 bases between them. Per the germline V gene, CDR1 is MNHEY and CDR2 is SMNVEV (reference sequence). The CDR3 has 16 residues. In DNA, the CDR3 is TGTGCCAGCAGTTTGAACGCTGGAGGAGATGCAGATACGCAGTATTTT. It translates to CASSLNAGGDADTQYF.

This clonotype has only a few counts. Here the CDR3 reads CASSPRGGGNTDTQYF. In nucleotides, the CDR3 is TGTGCCAGCTCACCTCGAGGGGGCGGAAACACAGATACGCAGTATTTT. This rearrangement joins TRBV18 to TRBJ2-3, with 7 bases lining up with TRBD1. CDR1 KGHSH and CDR2 LQKENI come from the germline V gene. CDR3 length: 16 residues. V shed 3 bases, J shed 2 bases, and the junction held 8 bases outside the gene matches.

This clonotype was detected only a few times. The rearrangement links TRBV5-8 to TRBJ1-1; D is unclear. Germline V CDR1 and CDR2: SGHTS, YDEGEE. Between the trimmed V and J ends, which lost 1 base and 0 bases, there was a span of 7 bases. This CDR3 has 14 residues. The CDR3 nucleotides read TGTGCCAGCAGCTTGACAGCTATGAACACTGAAGCTTTCTTT. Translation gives CASSLTAMNTEAFF.

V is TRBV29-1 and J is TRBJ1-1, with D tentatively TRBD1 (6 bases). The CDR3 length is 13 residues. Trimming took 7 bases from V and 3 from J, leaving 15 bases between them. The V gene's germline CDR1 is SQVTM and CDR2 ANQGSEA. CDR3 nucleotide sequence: TGCAGCGCCCAGGAAGGGGGAGACACTGAAGCTTTCTTT. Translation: CSAQEGGDTEAFF.

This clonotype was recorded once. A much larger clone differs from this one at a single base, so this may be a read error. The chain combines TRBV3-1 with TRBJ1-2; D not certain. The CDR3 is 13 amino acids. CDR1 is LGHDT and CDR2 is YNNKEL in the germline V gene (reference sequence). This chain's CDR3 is CACSRALNYGYTF. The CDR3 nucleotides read TGTGCCTGCAGCCGGGCCCTCAACTATGGCTACACCTTC. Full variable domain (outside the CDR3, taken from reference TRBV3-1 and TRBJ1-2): DTAVSQTPKYLVTQMGNDKSIKCEQNLGHDTMYWYKQDSKKFLKIMFSYNNKELIINETVPNRFSPKSPDKAHLNLHINSLELGDSAVYFCACSRALNYGYTFGSGTRLTVV.

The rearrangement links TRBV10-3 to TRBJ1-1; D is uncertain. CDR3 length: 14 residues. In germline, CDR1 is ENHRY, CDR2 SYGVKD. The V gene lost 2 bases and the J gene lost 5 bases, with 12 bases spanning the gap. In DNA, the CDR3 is TGTGCCATCAGTGAGGAAGACTCCCGGACTGAAGCTTTCTTT. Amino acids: CAISEEDSRTEAFF.

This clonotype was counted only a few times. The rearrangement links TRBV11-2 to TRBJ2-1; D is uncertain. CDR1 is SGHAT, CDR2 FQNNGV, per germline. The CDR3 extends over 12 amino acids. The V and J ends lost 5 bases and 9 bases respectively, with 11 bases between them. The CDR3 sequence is CASSESVGEQFF. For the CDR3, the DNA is TGTGCCAGCAGCGAATCTGTGGGTGAGCAGTTCTTC.

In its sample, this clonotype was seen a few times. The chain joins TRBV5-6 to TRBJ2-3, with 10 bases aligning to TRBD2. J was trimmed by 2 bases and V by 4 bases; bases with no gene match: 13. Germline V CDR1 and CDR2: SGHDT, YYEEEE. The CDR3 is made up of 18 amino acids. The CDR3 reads CASSALGTSGTHTDTQYF. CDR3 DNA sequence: TGTGCCAGCAGCGCCCTCGGAACTAGCGGGACCCACACAGATACGCAGTATTTT.

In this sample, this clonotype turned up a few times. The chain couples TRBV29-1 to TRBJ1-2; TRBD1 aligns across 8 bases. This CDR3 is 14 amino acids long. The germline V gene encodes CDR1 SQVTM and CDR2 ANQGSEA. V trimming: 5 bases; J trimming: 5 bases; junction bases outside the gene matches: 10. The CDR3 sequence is CSVRGTGPYYGYTF. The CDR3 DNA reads TGCAGCGTTCGTGGGACAGGTCCCTATTATGGCTACACCTTC.

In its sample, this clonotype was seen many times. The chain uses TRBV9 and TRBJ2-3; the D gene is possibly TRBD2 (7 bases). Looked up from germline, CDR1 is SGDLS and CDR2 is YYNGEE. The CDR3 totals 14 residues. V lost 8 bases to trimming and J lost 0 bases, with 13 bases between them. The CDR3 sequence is CASRGAISTDTQYF. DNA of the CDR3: TGTGCCAGTCGGGGGGCAATTAGCACAGATACGCAGTATTTT. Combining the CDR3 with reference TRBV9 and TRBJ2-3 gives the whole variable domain DSGVTQTPKHLITATGQRVTLRCSPRSGDLSVYWYQQSLDQGLQFLIQYYNGEERAKGNILERFSAQQFPDLHSELNLSSLELGDSALYFCASRGAISTDTQYFGPGTRLTVL.

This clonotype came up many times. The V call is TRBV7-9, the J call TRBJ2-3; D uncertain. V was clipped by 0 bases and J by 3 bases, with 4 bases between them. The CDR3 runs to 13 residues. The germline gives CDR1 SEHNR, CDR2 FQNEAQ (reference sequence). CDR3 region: CASSLASTDTQYF. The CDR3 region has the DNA TGTGCCAGCAGCTTAGCTAGTACAGATACGCAGTATTTT. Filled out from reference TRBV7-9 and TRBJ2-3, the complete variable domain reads DTGVSQNPRHKITKRGQNVTFRCDPISEHNRLYWYRQTLGQGPEFLTYFQNEAQLEKSRLLSDRFSAERPKGSFSTLEIQRTEQGDSAMYLCASSLASTDTQYFGPGTRLTVL.

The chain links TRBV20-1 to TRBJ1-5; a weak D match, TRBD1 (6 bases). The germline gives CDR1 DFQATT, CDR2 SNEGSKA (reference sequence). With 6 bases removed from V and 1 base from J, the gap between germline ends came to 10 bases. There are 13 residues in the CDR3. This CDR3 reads CSATTGSNQPQHF. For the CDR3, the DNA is TGCAGTGCCACTACAGGGAGCAATCAGCCCCAGCATTTT.

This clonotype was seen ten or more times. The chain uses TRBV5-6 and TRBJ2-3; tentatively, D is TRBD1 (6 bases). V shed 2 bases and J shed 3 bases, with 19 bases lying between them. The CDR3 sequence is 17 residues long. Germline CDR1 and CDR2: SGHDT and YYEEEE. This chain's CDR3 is CASSLPMGQTLTDTQYF. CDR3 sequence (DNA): TGTGCCAGCAGCTTACCTATGGGACAAACTCTTACAGATACGCAGTATTTT.

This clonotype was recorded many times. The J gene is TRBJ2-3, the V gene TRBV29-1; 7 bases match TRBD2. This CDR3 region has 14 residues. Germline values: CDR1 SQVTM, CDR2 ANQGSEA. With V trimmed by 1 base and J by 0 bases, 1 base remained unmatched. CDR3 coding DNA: TGCAGCGTTGAAGGGGAGGGTAGCACAGATACGCAGTATTTT. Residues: CSVEGEGSTDTQYF.

CDR3 loop: CASSEEGSTNQPQHF. As DNA, the CDR3 is TGTGCCAGCAGTGAAGAGGGCAGTACCAATCAGCCCCAGCATTTT. The V and J genes are TRBV2 and TRBJ1-5; D is uncertain. V dropped 1 base and J dropped 3 bases, with 10 bases sitting between them. The CDR3 is made up of 15 amino acids. Germline CDR1 SNHLY, CDR2 FYNNEI.

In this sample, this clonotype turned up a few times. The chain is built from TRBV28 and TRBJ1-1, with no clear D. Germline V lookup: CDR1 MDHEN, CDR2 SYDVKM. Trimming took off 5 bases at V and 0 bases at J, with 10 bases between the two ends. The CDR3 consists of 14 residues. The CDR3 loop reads CASSVGGLNTEAFF. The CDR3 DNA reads TGTGCCAGCAGTGTCGGCGGATTGAACACTGAAGCTTTCTTT.

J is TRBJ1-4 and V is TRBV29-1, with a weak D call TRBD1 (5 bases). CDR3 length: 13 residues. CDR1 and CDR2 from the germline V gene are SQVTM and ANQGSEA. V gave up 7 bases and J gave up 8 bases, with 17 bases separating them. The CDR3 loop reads CSAGPGAGEKLFF. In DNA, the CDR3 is TGCAGCGCTGGGCCTGGGGCCGGGGAAAAACTGTTTTTT. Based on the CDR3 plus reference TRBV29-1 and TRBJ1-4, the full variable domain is SAVISQKPSRDICQRGTSLTIQCQVDSQVTMMFWYRQQPGQSLTLIATANQGSEATYESGFVIDKFPISRPNLTFSTLTVSNMSPEDSSIYLCSAGPGAGEKLFFGSGTQLSVL.